This TCR beta chain was recorded in a study of blood T cell repertoires in COVID-19. Study summary: Samples of COVID-19 (acute and convalescent) were obtained from the United States, Italy and Spain. PBMCs, B-cell-depleted T cells, or T cells provided the cDNA or gDNA that made up the material.

V was trimmed by 0 bases and J by 7 bases, leaving 15 bases between them. The length of the CDR3 is 16 residues. From germline, CDR1 is LGHDT and CDR2 YNNKEL (reference sequence). Per the original data handling: Amplification of reference gene primers provided the estimated nucleated cell counts. Sequencing used immunoSEQ multiplex PCR; TCRdb keeps in-frame clones, though not all of them. The V and J calls and clone size come from that table; D and trimming were worked out from the DNA. The data contain approximately 250,000 clones, roughly 88% of them singletons. Participants were aged about 18 to 89 years from approximately 23 US areas.

The chain has TRBV3-1 (or the pseudogene TRBV3-2) and TRBJ1-4; possible D gene TRBD1, 5 bases. Source material: PBMCs or T cells enriched from blood (not recorded which). The receptor was isolated from a woman aged 40 to 55 with acute COVID-19. CDR3 bases: TGTGCCAGCAGCCAAGACCGCCCAGGGCGCGTTGAAAAACTGTTTTTT. Its protein is CASSQDRPGRVEKLFF.